What follows are 27 T cell receptor beta chains derived from one specimen sequenced in a study of neoadjuvant anti-PD-1 for oral cavity cancer. The data were produced by immunoSEQ multiplex PCR, yet TCRdb's version contains in-frame clones alone and is incomplete. The table shows 30,000 to 40,000 clones, with 80% to 90% occurring only once. The sample was PBMCs, taken before nivolumab (anti-PD-1) treatment. These receptors were taken from a person aged 40 to 85 with oral cavity squamous cell carcinoma.

This clone was seen once. This chain connects TRBV27 to TRBJ1-1; TRBD1 is a possible D gene (6 bases). CDR3 length: 15 residues. Germline-derived CDR1 and CDR2 are MNHEY and SMNVEV (reference sequence). V was pared by 2 bases and J by 4 bases, with 14 bases between. Written as DNA, the CDR3 is TGTGCCAGCAGTTTAACGACAGGAGGCTTCACTGAAGCTTTCTTT. Protein product: CASSLTTGGFTEAFF.

The chain employs TRBV7-2 and TRBJ1-2; a weak D match, TRBD1 (5 bases). This CDR3 comprises 13 residues. CDR1 is SGHTA and CDR2 is FQGNSA in the germline V gene. V shed 5 bases and J shed 3 bases, with 10 bases lying between them. The DNA of the CDR3 is TGTGCCAGCAGCCCAGGGTCTTACTATGGCTACACCTTC. Protein: CASSPGSYYGYTF.

The chain couples TRBV19 to TRBJ1-1; D perhaps matches TRBD1 (6 bases). V was trimmed by 11 bases and J by 4 bases, leaving 14 bases between them. CDR3 length equals 12 residues. Germline CDR1 is LNHDA and CDR2 is SQIVND (reference sequence). Written as DNA, the CDR3 is TGTGCCTCAAGGGGGTTGGGCACTGAAGCTTTCTTT. It yields the protein CASRGLGTEAFF.

The chain recombines TRBV2 with TRBJ2-6; tentatively, D is TRBD1 (6 bases). Germline V lookup: CDR1 SNHLY, CDR2 FYNNEI. V was shortened by 7 bases and J by 0 bases, with 13 bases between the two germline ends. The CDR3 covers 16 residues. The CDR3 is CASTADSLSGANVLTF. CDR3 nucleotide sequence: TGTGCCAGCACCGCGGACAGCCTCTCTGGGGCCAACGTCCTGACTTTC.

This sequence joins TRBV4-1 and TRBJ2-7; D call uncertain. Germline V gene sequence: CDR1 MGHRA, CDR2 YSYEKL. The CDR3 covers 13 residues. Trimming pared 5 bases from V and 1 base from J, leaving 9 bases between. CDR3 amino acids: CASSSARSYEQYF. CDR3 in DNA: TGCGCCAGCAGCTCGGCTAGATCCTACGAGCAGTACTTC.

V gene TRBV9 combines with J gene TRBJ1-3, with D possibly TRBD1 on 6 matching bases. CDR3 size: 17 residues. V lost 0 bases and J lost 0, with 13 bases in between. The germline V gene encodes CDR1 SGDLS and CDR2 YYNGEE. CDR3 DNA sequence: TGTGCCAGCAGCGTAGGGCCAACAGGGAACTCTGGAAACACCATATATTTT. Protein: CASSVGPTGNSGNTIYF.

This clone was seen just once. The chain couples TRBV9 to TRBJ1-2, with 7 bases identical to TRBD1. With V trimmed by 4 bases and J by 2 bases, 8 bases remained unmatched. This CDR3 is 15 amino acids long. Per the germline V gene, CDR1 is SGDLS and CDR2 is YYNGEE. The CDR3 region has the DNA TGTGCCAGCAGCCCCAGGGGGGGGGCCAACTATGGCTACACCTTC. Translating it yields CASSPRGGANYGYTF.

The rearrangement joins TRBV11-1 to TRBJ2-2; D is uncertain. Germline-derived CDR1 and CDR2 are SGHAT and FQDESV (reference sequence). Trimming cost V 1 base and J 3 bases, with 6 bases left between them. There are 14 residues in the CDR3. The CDR3 reads CASSLGADTGELFF. For the CDR3, the DNA is TGTGCCAGCAGCTTAGGGGCGGACACCGGGGAGCTGTTTTTT.

This rearrangement joins TRBV5-4 to TRBJ1-6; 8 bases map to TRBD1. The CDR3 contains 14 residues. V was pared by 3 bases and J by 6 bases, with 2 bases of the junction left unmatched. CDR1 and CDR2 (germline): SGHNT, YYREEE (reference sequence). CDR3 DNA sequence: TGTGCCAGCAGCTGGGACAGGCGTAATTCACCCCTCCACTTT. As protein: CASSWDRRNSPLHF.

The V and J genes are TRBV19 and TRBJ1-1; 10 nucleotides align to TRBD1. CDR1 and CDR2 (germline): LNHDA, SQIVND (reference sequence). The CDR3 contains 13 residues. The junction had 5 bases not matched to a gene; V was cut back by 7 bases and J by 6 bases. CDR3 in amino acids: CASTDRGHPEAFF. Here the CDR3 DNA reads TGTGCCAGTACCGACAGGGGGCATCCTGAAGCTTTCTTT.

The chain uses TRBV7-2 and TRBJ1-1; D is perhaps TRBD1 (5 bases). The germline CDR1 and CDR2 sequences are SGHTA and FQGNSA. V was trimmed by 1 base and J by 5 bases, leaving 17 bases between them. The CDR3 consists of 16 residues. CDR3 nucleotide sequence: TGTGCCAGCAGCTTAGTGGGGAGGGGCACGGGGACTGAAGCTTTCTTT. This sequence encodes CASSLVGRGTGTEAFF.

The J gene is TRBJ2-1, the V gene TRBV9, with 11 bases matching TRBD2. CDR1 and CDR2 (germline): SGDLS, YYNGEE. The CDR3 is made up of 15 amino acids. Unmatched junction bases numbered 7, after V lost 4 bases and J lost 7 bases. The DNA for the CDR3 is TGTGCCAGCAGCTCCCGGGTAGCGGGGGGGAATGAGCAGTTCTTC. Its protein product is CASSSRVAGGNEQFF.

The chain recombines TRBV4-1 with TRBJ2-7; unclear D gene. Germline CDR1 reads MGHRA; CDR2 reads YSYEKL. V lost 0 bases to trimming and J lost 6 bases, with 6 bases between them. The CDR3 consists of 12 residues. The CDR3 sequence is CASSQDGREQYF. The DNA for the CDR3 is TGCGCCAGCAGCCAAGATGGCCGCGAGCAGTACTTC.

The CDR3 region is CAISWDGRYEQYF. DNA for the CDR3: TGTGCCATCTCCTGGGACGGGCGGTACGAGCAGTACTTC. This chain links TRBV10-3 with TRBJ2-7; D tentatively reads TRBD1 or TRBD2 (5 bases each). There are 13 residues in the CDR3. Germline loops: CDR1 ENHRY, CDR2 SYGVKD. Deletions cut 8 bases from V and 4 bases from J, with 15 bases between.

The CDR3 bases are TGTGCCAGTAGCCAACCCCTGGGGGGCGGTCAGCCCCAGCATTTT. Protein product: CASSQPLGGGQPQHF. The chain has TRBV19 and TRBJ1-5; weak D call: TRBD1 (6 bases). Per the germline V gene, CDR1 is LNHDA and CDR2 is SQIVND (reference sequence). The V end lost 6 bases, the J end lost 6 bases, and 18 bases lay between the germline ends. The CDR3 contains 15 residues.

The chain combines TRBV9 with TRBJ2-5, with 8 bases that match TRBD1. Germline V gene sequence: CDR1 SGDLS, CDR2 YYNGEE. The V and J ends lost 4 bases and 4 bases, in that order; junction bases with no gene match: 9. This CDR3 spans 15 amino acids. The CDR3 protein is CASSLRTGNGETQYF. DNA for the CDR3: TGTGCCAGCAGCCTCCGGACAGGGAACGGAGAGACCCAGTACTTC.

The J gene is TRBJ1-1, the V gene TRBV18; D not resolved. Germline V lookup: CDR1 KGHSH, CDR2 LQKENI. The CDR3 consists of 14 residues. V lost 6 bases, J lost 5 bases, and 16 bases lay in between. CDR3 sequence (DNA): TGTGCCAGCTCCCTCGAGGGCTCGATAACTGAAGCTTTCTTT. This sequence encodes CASSLEGSITEAFF.

DNA for the CDR3: TGTGCCAGCAGCTACGGGACAGGGGGGGAGACCCAGTACTTC. Translation: CASSYGTGGETQYF. The chain couples TRBV7-6 to TRBJ2-5, with 11 bases lining up with TRBD1. This CDR3 region has 14 residues. CDR1 is SGHVS and CDR2 is FNYEAQ in the germline V gene. The V gene end was trimmed by 4 bases and the J gene end by 5 bases; junction bases not matched to a gene: 3.

V usage is TRBV6-6 and J usage is TRBJ2-7; D uncertain. The CDR3 extends over 14 amino acids. Germline V gene sequence: CDR1 MNHNY, CDR2 SVGAGI (reference sequence). The V end lost 0 bases, the J end lost 0 bases, and 6 bases lay between the germline ends. In DNA form, the CDR3 reads TGTGCCAGCAGTTACTCGCTGAGCTCCTACGAGCAGTACTTC. Amino acids: CASSYSLSSYEQYF.

The chain combines TRBV10-3 with TRBJ2-1; 10 bases fit TRBD2. The CDR3 length is 15 residues. J lost 9 bases, V lost 1 base, and 6 bases had no gene match. The germline V gene encodes CDR1 ENHRY and CDR2 SYGVKD. The CDR3 protein is CAISEFASGGGEQFF. CDR3 sequence (DNA): TGTGCCATCAGTGAGTTTGCTAGCGGGGGAGGTGAGCAGTTCTTC.

The chain couples TRBV6-1 to TRBJ2-7, with D maybe TRBD1 (7 bases). The V end lost 3 bases, the J end lost 1 base, and 13 bases lay between the germline ends. The CDR3 sequence is 15 residues long. CDR1 MNHNS and CDR2 SASEGT come from the germline V gene. CDR3 DNA: TGTGCCAGCAGTGACCGACAGGGAGGATCCTACGAGCAGTACTTC. Protein product: CASSDRQGGSYEQYF.

J is TRBJ1-4 and V is TRBV11-2, with a possible D match to TRBD1 (5 bases). V lost 5 bases and J lost 3, with 16 bases in between. Germline V gene lookup returns CDR1 SGHAT and CDR2 FQNNGV. The CDR3 length is 16 residues. The CDR3 region has the DNA TGTGCCAGCAGCACCCGAGCAGGGCCCGCTAATGAAAAACTGTTTTTT. Amino acid sequence: CASSTRAGPANEKLFF.

The chain is built from TRBV7-6 and TRBJ2-3; weak D call: TRBD2 (7 bases). Germline V gives CDR1 SGHVS, CDR2 FNYEAQ. V gave up 4 bases and J gave up 6 bases, with 29 bases separating them. This CDR3 has 19 residues. CDR3 DNA: TGTGCCAGCAGCTCGAGCCGGGGGGCTGGCCATTGGGTTATGGATACGCAGTATTTT. It encodes CASSSSRGAGHWVMDTQYF.

This rearrangement joins TRBV6-6 to TRBJ1-3; no definite D call. V dropped 6 bases and J dropped 5 bases, with 17 bases sitting between them. From germline, CDR1 is MNHNY and CDR2 SVGAGI (reference sequence). CDR3 length: 15 amino acids. As DNA, the CDR3 is TGTGCCAGCAGCCAAGTGAGTGGGCAGAGAAACACCATATATTTT. Amino acid sequence: CASSQVSGQRNTIYF.

The gene calls are TRBV5-6 and TRBJ1-2; perhaps TRBD1 as D (6 bases). Trimming left V 9 bases short and J 8 bases short, with 20 bases between. The CDR3 is made up of 13 amino acids. The germline CDR1 and CDR2 sequences are SGHDT and YYEEEE. The CDR3 DNA follows: TGTGCCACCACATCTTACAGGGATCAAGGCTACACCTTC. Amino acid sequence: CATTSYRDQGYTF.

This rearrangement joins TRBV10-3 to TRBJ1-5; D remains unclear. The CDR3 runs 15 residues. V was cut by 0 bases and J by 6 bases, with 12 bases left in between. Germline V gene sequence: CDR1 ENHRY, CDR2 SYGVKD. The CDR3 sequence: CAISESGRSGQPQHF. The CDR3 nucleotides read TGTGCCATCAGTGAGTCGGGGAGGTCCGGTCAGCCCCAGCATTTT.

J is TRBJ1-2 and V is TRBV5-1, with TRBD1 identical over 7 bases. Germline lookup yields CDR1 SGHRS and CDR2 YFSETQ. The CDR3 has 14 amino acids. The V gene end was trimmed by 4 bases and the J gene end by 2 bases; junction bases not matched to a gene: 5. As DNA, the CDR3 is TGCGCCAGCAGCATGCCGGGACAGAACTATGGCTACACCTTC. Translated: CASSMPGQNYGYTF.